One sample yielded the 19 T cell receptor beta chains listed below, sequenced in a study of PD-1 blockade in classical Hodgkin lymphoma. With no exception, relapse followed autologous stem cell transplantation in all patients, and brentuximab vedotin exposure varied. Sequencing was performed with immunoSEQ multiplex PCR; in TCRdb, only in-frame clones are kept and a portion is missing. Here the sample spans some 10,000 clones, 70% to 80% being singletons. Specimen: peripheral blood mononuclear cells (PBMCs), collected at baseline. These TCRs come from a human donor with classical Hodgkin lymphoma.

This chain joins TRBV27 and TRBJ1-2, with D unclear. CDR1 MNHEY and CDR2 SMNVEV come from the germline V gene (reference sequence). V lost 2 bases and J 4 bases, leaving 11 bases between the germline ends. The CDR3 has 14 amino acids. CDR3 sequence (DNA): TGTGCCAGCAGTTTAGGTGGCTTCCCCTATGGCTACACCTTC. Residues: CASSLGGFPYGYTF.

V usage is TRBV19 and J usage is TRBJ1-5, with 8 bases matching TRBD1. The germline CDR1 and CDR2 sequences are LNHDA and SQIVND (reference sequence). The CDR3 spans 14 residues. Trimming took 5 bases from V and 6 from J; bases not matched to a gene: 6. CDR3 in DNA: TGTGCCAGTAGTCCGACAGGGGATGGTCAGCCCCAGCATTTT. As protein: CASSPTGDGQPQHF.

The V gene is TRBV14, the J gene TRBJ2-5; TRBD2 agrees at 8 bases. CDR1 is SGHDN and CDR2 is FVKESK in the germline V gene. J gave up 4 bases and V 1 base, and 5 bases lay outside the gene matches. The length of the CDR3 is 15 residues. This chain's CDR3 is CASSQGGGLGETQYF. The CDR3 DNA is TGTGCCAGCAGCCAAGGCGGGGGGCTAGGAGAGACCCAGTACTTC.

This clone has a handful of counts. This sequence joins TRBV15 and TRBJ2-4; 7 positions agree with TRBD2. Trimming at V came to 3 bases and at J to 6 bases, leaving 8 bases not matched to a gene. There are 15 residues in the CDR3. Per germline, CDR1 LNHNV and CDR2 YYDKDF (reference sequence). The CDR3 bases are TGTGCCACCAGCAGGGTGAGCGGGACGGGAAACATTCAGTACTTC. It is translated as CATSRVSGTGNIQYF.

V and J are TRBV28 and TRBJ2-1; the D call may be TRBD1 or TRBD2 (5 bases each). Germline lookup yields CDR1 MDHEN and CDR2 SYDVKM. Trimming took off 6 bases at V and 4 bases at J, with 16 bases between the two ends. CDR3 size: 15 residues. The CDR3 is CASRRGPPLYNEQFF. CDR3 in DNA: TGTGCCAGCAGACGGGGACCACCCCTTTACAATGAGCAGTTCTTC.

Sample share makes this clone large. This sequence joins TRBV10-2 and TRBJ2-7; D unclear. The CDR3 covers 13 residues. The germline V and J ends were trimmed by 5 bases and 6 bases, with 14 bases remaining between them. CDR1 is WSHSY and CDR2 is SAAADI in the germline V gene. Here the CDR3 DNA reads TGCGCCAGCAGTCCCCTAGTCCGGTCCGAGCAGTACTTC. Translating gives CASSPLVRSEQYF.

V usage is TRBV6-6 and J usage is TRBJ1-1; 8 bases line up with TRBD1. CDR3 length: 13 residues. The germline V gene encodes CDR1 MNHNY and CDR2 SVGAGI (reference sequence). J lost 5 bases, V lost 6 bases, and 5 bases had no gene match. CDR3 DNA sequence: TGTGCCAGCAGGACCACAGGGGGAACTGAAGCTTTCTTT. Its protein is CASRTTGGTEAFF.

This sequence joins TRBV7-9 and TRBJ2-7; the D gene is possibly TRBD1 (5 bases). In germline, CDR1 is SEHNR, CDR2 FQNEAQ (reference sequence). This CDR3 is 13 amino acids long. Trimming pared 8 bases from V and 2 bases from J, leaving 13 bases between. The CDR3 spells CASGAGIAYEQYF. In nucleotides, the CDR3 is TGTGCCAGCGGCGCAGGGATTGCCTACGAGCAGTACTTC.

This sequence joins TRBV27 and TRBJ2-1; D remains ambiguous. Trimming took off 4 bases at V and 2 bases at J, with 12 bases between the two ends. Germline V CDR1 and CDR2: MNHEY, SMNVEV (reference sequence). The CDR3 covers 15 residues. The CDR3 bases are TGTGCCAGCAGTTCATGGGATCAACCCTACAATGAGCAGTTCTTC. It is translated as CASSSWDQPYNEQFF.

This clone came up a few times. The chain has TRBV18 and TRBJ2-4; 8 bases fit TRBD1. This CDR3 region has 14 residues. Germline trimming cut 3 bases from V and 4 bases from J; bases unmatched to any gene: 2. Germline CDR1 reads KGHSH; CDR2 reads LQKENI. Here the CDR3 reads CASSPGQGKNIQYF. The CDR3 nucleotides read TGTGCCAGCTCACCCGGACAGGGTAAAAACATTCAGTACTTC.

The chain employs TRBV16 and TRBJ1-2, with 8 bases aligning to TRBD1. CDR1 KGHSY and CDR2 FQNENV come from the germline V gene. The CDR3 sequence is 14 residues long. Trimming at V came to 7 bases and at J to 7 bases, leaving 11 bases not matched to a gene. CDR3 amino acids: CASKGQAPPLGYTF. The CDR3 DNA reads TGTGCCAGCAAGGGACAGGCCCCACCTCTTGGCTACACCTTC.

This clone was seen more than once but under ten times. J is TRBJ2-2 and V is TRBV5-8; D remains ambiguous. V gave up 0 bases and J gave up 5 bases, with 5 bases separating them. The CDR3 totals 13 residues. Germline CDR1 and CDR2: SGHTS and YDEGEE. The CDR3 region has the DNA TGTGCCAGCAGCTTGGGCGCTACCGGGGAGCTGTTTTTT. This sequence encodes CASSLGATGELFF.

The rearrangement uses TRBV20-1 and TRBJ2-7; 8 bases agree with TRBD2. V was clipped by 3 bases and J by 6 bases; unmatched bases: 1. Germline CDR1 and CDR2: DFQATT and SNEGSKA (reference sequence). CDR3 length: 11 residues. CDR3: CSASGRAEQYF. CDR3 DNA: TGCAGTGCTAGCGGGAGGGCCGAGCAGTACTTC.

V is TRBV6-6 and J is TRBJ1-1; D gene uncertain. Germline assignment: CDR1 MNHNY and CDR2 SVGAGI (reference sequence). V lost 0 bases to trimming and J lost 5 bases, with 10 bases between them. This CDR3 comprises 14 residues. CDR3 sequence reads: CASSYSWGETEAFF. In DNA form, the CDR3 reads TGTGCCAGCAGTTACTCTTGGGGTGAAACTGAAGCTTTCTTT.

J is TRBJ2-6 and V is TRBV4-1, with unresolved D. The CDR3 has 19 amino acids. Germline assignment: CDR1 MGHRA and CDR2 YSYEKL. V dropped 2 bases and J dropped 1 base, with 18 bases sitting between them. CDR3 residues: CASSQTLPGMLSGANVLTF. The CDR3 region has the DNA TGCGCCAGCAGCCAAACTCTCCCTGGGATGCTTTCTGGGGCCAACGTCCTGACTTTC.

The rearrangement uses TRBV5-1 and TRBJ1-1; D unclear. Germline assignment: CDR1 SGHRS and CDR2 YFSETQ. The CDR3 is 13 amino acids. V lost 1 base and J 4 bases, leaving 8 bases between the germline ends. This chain's CDR3 is CASSLFEVTEAFF. The CDR3 DNA is TGCGCCAGCAGCTTGTTCGAGGTCACTGAAGCTTTCTTT.

The chain recombines TRBV6-1 with TRBJ1-4; a weak D match, TRBD1 (6 bases). Germline-derived CDR1 and CDR2 are MNHNS and SASEGT. The CDR3 is made up of 16 amino acids. The V and J ends lost 4 bases and 4 bases respectively, with 16 bases between them. DNA of the CDR3: TGTGCCAGCAGTGCCTCTCCGGGACACCTTAATGAAAAACTGTTTTTT. Amino acid sequence: CASSASPGHLNEKLFF.

The chain links TRBV28 to TRBJ1-3; no firm D call. V lost 8 bases and J lost 0, with 20 bases in between. The CDR3 loop spans 17 amino acids. CDR1 MDHEN and CDR2 SYDVKM come from the germline V gene. The DNA for the CDR3 is TGTGCCAGCTCCTTGTATAAGTCACTAAGCTCTGGAAACACCATATATTTT. Its protein product is CASSLYKSLSSGNTIYF.

Worth noting for this clone: Its ends do not fully match the called genes, so a read error is possible. The chain joins TRBV7-7 to TRBJ2-5; D gene unclear. The DNA end is a closer match to TRBJ2-7, so the J assignment may be wrong. Germline lookup yields CDR1 SSHAT and CDR2 FNYEAQ (reference sequence). The CDR3 is 10 amino acids. The CDR3 nucleotides read TGTGCTAGCAGCTACTACGAGCAGTACTTC. Its translation: CASSYYEQYF.